The entry that follows covers one TCR beta chain sequence. Investigators prepared the TCR beta libraries by applying iRepertoire HTBI primers and Arm-PCR of CDR3 regions. TCRdb re-analysed the multiplex PCR reads in MiXCR, keeping a single row per CDR3 protein. The table shows 200,000 to 250,000 distinct CDR3 sequences, with about 18% occurring only once. This record comes from a study of regulatory T cells in long-lasting Graves disease. The CDR3 extends over 16 amino acids. Trimming at V came to 1 base and at J to 7 bases, leaving 6 bases not matched to a gene. Germline V CDR1 and CDR2: LGHDT, YNNKEL (reference sequence). As to time point: newly diagnosed GD, antithyroid drugs for less than 3 months. RNA from PBMCs was the source of the TCR library.

The chain has TRBV3-1 and TRBJ2-1; 11 nucleotides agree with TRBD2. The receptor's source is a female donor with Graves disease. The source was peripheral blood mononuclear cells (PBMCs), collected at new diagnosis, from a patient treated with antithyroid drugs. CDR3: CASSQALGLADNEQFF. The DNA for the CDR3 is TGTGCCAGCAGCCAAGCCCTGGGACTAGCGGATAATGAGCAGTTCTTC.